A selection of T cell receptor beta chains follows, all from one sample in a study of blood T cell repertoires in COVID-19. The protocol was immunoSEQ multiplex PCR, while the TCRdb copy is restricted to in-frame clones and leaves out a portion. The sample holds 160,000 or so clones, roughly 82% seen once. The sample was PBMCs or T cells enriched from blood (not recorded which). These receptors all come from a man in his fifties or sixties who had recovered from COVID-19. The CDR3 runs from the conserved cysteine through the conserved F or W. A D gene is named only where the DNA matches it firmly. The size field is filled for only some rows; it gives once, few, many or a size class.

clone size: NA; V gene: TRBV27; J gene: TRBJ2-3; D gene: TRBD2; CDR3 length: 15; CDR3 DNA: TGTGCCAGCACCACCGGACTAGCAGGCACAGATACGCAGTATTTT; CDR3 protein: CASTTGLAGTDTQYF
clone size: NA; V gene: TRBV10-1; J gene: TRBJ2-2; D gene: NA; CDR3 length: 13; CDR3 DNA: TGCGCCAGCAGCCTCAGGAACACCGGGGAGCTGTTTTTT; CDR3 protein: CASSLRNTGELFF
clone size: NA; V gene: TRBV6-1; J gene: TRBJ1-1; D gene: NA; CDR3 length: 14; CDR3 DNA: TGTGCCAGCAGTGACAGGCCTTTGAACACTGAAGCTTTCTTT; CDR3 protein: CASSDRPLNTEAFF
clone size: few; V gene: TRBV24-1; J gene: TRBJ2-3; D gene: TRBD1; CDR3 length: 18; CDR3 DNA: TGTGCCACCAGTGACCGGATGGCACGGGACAGAGACACAGATACGCAGTATTTT; CDR3 protein: CATSDRMARDRDTDTQYF
clone size: NA; V gene: TRBV5-4; J gene: TRBJ2-1; D gene: TRBD2; CDR3 length: 15; CDR3 DNA: TGTGCCAGCAGCTTCCCTAGCGGGAAATACAATGAGCAGTTCTTC; CDR3 protein: CASSFPSGKYNEQFF
clone size: NA; V gene: TRBV7-9; J gene: TRBJ1-2; D gene: NA; CDR3 length: 13; CDR3 DNA: TGTGCCAGCAGCTTAACCGAAACCTACGGCTACACCTTC; CDR3 protein: CASSLTETYGYTF
clone size: NA; V gene: TRBV19; J gene: TRBJ1-2; D gene: TRBD1; CDR3 length: 14; CDR3 DNA: TGTGCCAGTAGTGCCGACAGGGGACGTCATGGCTACACCTTC; CDR3 protein: CASSADRGRHGYTF
clone size: NA; V gene: TRBV10-1; J gene: TRBJ1-5; D gene: NA; CDR3 length: 13; CDR3 DNA: TGCGCCAGCAGTGAGAATACAGGCCAGCCCCAGCATTTT; CDR3 protein: CASSENTGQPQHF
clone size: NA; V gene: TRBV6-5; J gene: TRBJ1-1; D gene: NA; CDR3 length: 14; CDR3 DNA: TGTGCCAGCAGCCACCCGGAGATGAACACTGAAGCTTTCTTT; CDR3 protein: CASSHPEMNTEAFF
clone size: NA; V gene: TRBV9; J gene: TRBJ1-4; D gene: NA; CDR3 length: 16; CDR3 DNA: TGTGCCAGCAGCGACCGGGACACCCGAGGAGGAGAAAAACTGTTTTTT; CDR3 protein: CASSDRDTRGGEKLFF
clone size: NA; V gene: TRBV3-1/TRBV3-2; J gene: TRBJ1-4; D gene: TRBD1; CDR3 length: 15; CDR3 DNA: TGTGCCAGCAGTCCCTTAGGACAGGGTGGCGAAAAACTGTTTTTT; CDR3 protein: CASSPLGQGGEKLFF
clone size: NA; V gene: TRBV5-1; J gene: TRBJ2-7; D gene: NA; CDR3 length: 15; CDR3 DNA: TGCGCCAGCAGCTTGGCCGGGACTCCCACCTACGAGCAGTACTTC; CDR3 protein: CASSLAGTPTYEQYF
clone size: NA; V gene: TRBV19; J gene: TRBJ1-2; D gene: NA; CDR3 length: 14; CDR3 DNA: TGTGCCAGTAGTAACCCGGGGGTTTTTAATGGCTACACCTTC; CDR3 protein: CASSNPGVFNGYTF
clone size: NA; V gene: TRBV19; J gene: TRBJ1-2; D gene: NA; CDR3 length: 13; CDR3 DNA: TGTGCCAGTCGGCCAGGAGGCTACTATGGCTACACCTTC; CDR3 protein: CASRPGGYYGYTF
clone size: NA; V gene: TRBV6-5; J gene: TRBJ1-5; D gene: NA; CDR3 length: 14; CDR3 DNA: TGTGCCAGCAGTTATAGACAGTTCAATCAGCCCCAGCATTTT; CDR3 protein: CASSYRQFNQPQHF
clone size: NA; V gene: TRBV10-1; J gene: TRBJ1-2; D gene: TRBD1; CDR3 length: 13; CDR3 DNA: TGCGCCAGCAGCCCTGACAGGGTCTATGGCTACACCTTC; CDR3 protein: CASSPDRVYGYTF
clone size: NA; V gene: TRBV5-5; J gene: TRBJ1-5; D gene: NA; CDR3 length: 15; CDR3 DNA: TGTGCCAGCAGCTTGGTTTCAGGGTACAATCAGCCCCAGCATTTT; CDR3 protein: CASSLVSGYNQPQHF
clone size: NA; V gene: TRBV2; J gene: TRBJ1-1; D gene: NA; CDR3 length: 15; CDR3 DNA: TGTGCCAGCACCCTTCGAAAGACACAGAACACTGAAGCTTTCTTT; CDR3 protein: CASTLRKTQNTEAFF
clone size: NA; V gene: TRBV7-9; J gene: TRBJ2-3; D gene: NA; CDR3 length: 16; CDR3 DNA: TGTGCCAGCAGCCACCGCCTAGGACTAAGCACAGATACGCAGTATTTT; CDR3 protein: CASSHRLGLSTDTQYF
clone size: NA; V gene: TRBV25-1; J gene: TRBJ1-4; D gene: NA; CDR3 length: 16; CDR3 DNA: TGTGCCAGCGCCGAAAACAGCGGCGCAACTAATGAAAAACTGTTTTTT; CDR3 protein: CASAENSGATNEKLFF
clone size: NA; V gene: TRBV7-2; J gene: TRBJ2-7; D gene: TRBD1; CDR3 length: 14; CDR3 DNA: TGTGCCAGCAGCTTAGACAGGGGGATCTACGAGCAGTACTTC; CDR3 protein: CASSLDRGIYEQYF
clone size: many; V gene: TRBV6-5; J gene: TRBJ2-5; D gene: TRBD1; CDR3 length: 15; CDR3 DNA: TGTGCCAGCACCATGGACAGGAGAGGAAGAGAGACCCAGTACTTC; CDR3 protein: CASTMDRRGRETQYF
clone size: NA; V gene: TRBV30; J gene: TRBJ2-7; D gene: NA; CDR3 length: 14; CDR3 DNA: TGTGCCTGGAGTATCGGACAGAGCTCCTACGAGCAGTACTTC; CDR3 protein: CAWSIGQSSYEQYF
clone size: NA; V gene: TRBV5-1; J gene: TRBJ1-5; D gene: NA; CDR3 length: 14; CDR3 DNA: TGCGCCAGCAGCTTCGAGGGGGACAATCAGCCCCAGCATTTT; CDR3 protein: CASSFEGDNQPQHF
clone size: NA; V gene: TRBV28; J gene: TRBJ1-1; D gene: NA; CDR3 length: 12; CDR3 DNA: TGTGCCAGCTCCACCGGAGGAAGGTATGCTTTCTTT; CDR3 protein: CASSTGGRYAFF
clone size: NA; V gene: TRBV18; J gene: TRBJ1-2; D gene: NA; CDR3 length: 13; CDR3 DNA: TGTGCCAGCTCACCCGACAGCAACTATGGCTACACCTTC; CDR3 protein: CASSPDSNYGYTF
clone size: few; V gene: TRBV6-4; J gene: TRBJ1-1; D gene: TRBD1; CDR3 length: 15; CDR3 DNA: TGTGCCAGCAGATCCGGCACAGGGGCGAACACTGAAGCTTTCTTT; CDR3 protein: CASRSGTGANTEAFF
clone size: NA; V gene: TRBV12-3/TRBV12-4; J gene: TRBJ1-5; D gene: NA; CDR3 length: 13; CDR3 DNA: TGTGCCAGCAGTTTAAGGCAGGATCAGCCCCAGCATTTT; CDR3 protein: CASSLRQDQPQHF
clone size: NA; V gene: TRBV29-1; J gene: TRBJ1-2; D gene: NA; CDR3 length: 12; CDR3 DNA: TGCAGCGCACTGTCGGGACTGGGTGGCTACACCTTC; CDR3 protein: CSALSGLGGYTF
clone size: few; V gene: TRBV12-3/TRBV12-4; J gene: TRBJ1-1; D gene: NA; CDR3 length: 13; CDR3 DNA: TGTGCCAGCAGTCCGGGAGCTGGGGGTGAAGCTTTCTTT; CDR3 protein: CASSPGAGGEAFF
clone size: once; V gene: TRBV18; J gene: TRBJ2-2; D gene: NA; CDR3 length: 15; CDR3 DNA: TGTGCCAGCTCACCGCGCGGGGCTGTCACCGGGGAGCTGTTTTTT; CDR3 protein: CASSPRGAVTGELFF
clone size: few; V gene: TRBV28; J gene: TRBJ2-7; D gene: NA; CDR3 length: 13; CDR3 DNA: TGTGCCAGCAAAGGACAGAACCTCTACGAGCAGTACTTC; CDR3 protein: CASKGQNLYEQYF
clone size: many; V gene: TRBV4-2; J gene: TRBJ2-3; D gene: TRBD2; CDR3 length: 19; CDR3 DNA: TGTGCCAGCAGCCAAGATATGACTAGCGGGGGGCATAGCACAGATACGCAGTATTTT; CDR3 protein: CASSQDMTSGGHSTDTQYF
clone size: medium-sized; V gene: TRBV29-1; J gene: TRBJ1-1; D gene: NA; CDR3 length: 13; CDR3 DNA: TGCAGCGTTGAAGATCCCCCCAGGGATGAAGCTTTCTTT; CDR3 protein: CSVEDPPRDEAFF
clone size: NA; V gene: TRBV7-8; J gene: TRBJ1-2; D gene: TRBD1; CDR3 length: 15; CDR3 DNA: TGTGCCAGCAGCATCCCCGGGACAGCGAACTATGGCTACACCTTC; CDR3 protein: CASSIPGTANYGYTF
clone size: NA; V gene: TRBV5-1; J gene: TRBJ2-2; D gene: NA; CDR3 length: 16; CDR3 DNA: TGCGCCAGCAGCTCGACTAAGGGACTTAACACCGGGGAGCTGTTTTTT; CDR3 protein: CASSSTKGLNTGELFF
clone size: NA; V gene: TRBV1; J gene: TRBJ1-2; D gene: NA; CDR3 length: 15; CDR3 DNA: TGCACCAGCAGCCAAGGGGACAGGATTAACTATGGCTACACCTTC; CDR3 protein: CTSSQGDRINYGYTF
clone size: NA; V gene: TRBV30; J gene: TRBJ2-7; D gene: TRBD1; CDR3 length: 13; CDR3 DNA: TGTGCCTGGAAGGGGGCAGGGACCTACGAGCAGTACTTC; CDR3 protein: CAWKGAGTYEQYF
clone size: NA; V gene: TRBV19; J gene: TRBJ1-2; D gene: NA; CDR3 length: 14; CDR3 DNA: TGTGCCAGTAGTGGCCGGGACGGGGGTCGGGGCTACACCTTC; CDR3 protein: CASSGRDGGRGYTF
clone size: NA; V gene: TRBV18; J gene: TRBJ2-7; D gene: TRBD2; CDR3 length: 16; CDR3 DNA: TGTGCCAGCTCACCCCCTAGCGGGGGTCACGACTACGAGCAGTACTTC; CDR3 protein: CASSPPSGGHDYEQYF
clone size: NA; V gene: TRBV7-9; J gene: TRBJ2-3; D gene: NA; CDR3 length: 16; CDR3 DNA: TGTGCCAGCAGCTCCGCCCCCGCAGGGGGCACAGATACGCAGTATTTT; CDR3 protein: CASSSAPAGGTDTQYF
clone size: NA; V gene: TRBV9; J gene: TRBJ1-6; D gene: TRBD1; CDR3 length: 14; CDR3 DNA: TGTGCCAGCAGCGAGGACAGGGATAATTCACCCCTCCACTTT; CDR3 protein: CASSEDRDNSPLHF
clone size: NA; V gene: TRBV6-5; J gene: TRBJ1-3; D gene: TRBD1; CDR3 length: 14; CDR3 DNA: TGTGCCAGCAGTTACAGACAGGGAGTTTCCACCATATATTTT; CDR3 protein: CASSYRQGVSTIYF
clone size: many; V gene: TRBV6-5; J gene: TRBJ1-1; D gene: NA; CDR3 length: 16; CDR3 DNA: TGTGCCAGCAGTTACTTCCAAGGGAGTGGGAACACTGAAGCTTTCTTT; CDR3 protein: CASSYFQGSGNTEAFF
clone size: NA; V gene: TRBV30; J gene: TRBJ2-5; D gene: TRBD1; CDR3 length: 13; CDR3 DNA: TGTGCCTGGGGCGGACAGGCAAAAGAGACCCAGTACTTC; CDR3 protein: CAWGGQAKETQYF
clone size: NA; V gene: TRBV5-4; J gene: TRBJ2-1; D gene: TRBD1; CDR3 length: 15; CDR3 DNA: TGTGCCAGCAGCGAGGGACAGGGCGCCTACAATGAGCAGTTCTTC; CDR3 protein: CASSEGQGAYNEQFF
clone size: few; V gene: TRBV10-1; J gene: TRBJ2-2; D gene: NA; CDR3 length: 14; CDR3 DNA: TGCGCCAGCAGTGGACTTACGAACACCGGGGAGCTGTTTTTT; CDR3 protein: CASSGLTNTGELFF
clone size: NA; V gene: TRBV28; J gene: TRBJ1-1; D gene: TRBD1; CDR3 length: 15; CDR3 DNA: TGTGCCAGCAGTCCCCTCGGCAGGGGGGACACTGAAGCTTTCTTT; CDR3 protein: CASSPLGRGDTEAFF
clone size: NA; V gene: TRBV4-2; J gene: TRBJ2-4; D gene: NA; CDR3 length: 14; CDR3 DNA: TGTGCCAGCAGTGCGGCGCGGGGCGGAAACATTCAGTACTTC; CDR3 protein: CASSAARGGNIQYF
clone size: NA; V gene: TRBV5-4; J gene: TRBJ2-2; D gene: TRBD1; CDR3 length: 14; CDR3 DNA: TGTGCCGGCGGGACAGGGCAAAACACCGGGGAGCTGTTTTTT; CDR3 protein: CAGGTGQNTGELFF
clone size: NA; V gene: TRBV28; J gene: TRBJ1-5; D gene: NA; CDR3 length: 12; CDR3 DNA: TGTGCCAGCAGACGGGGCAATCAGCCCCAGCATTTT; CDR3 protein: CASRRGNQPQHF